This T cell receptor beta chain comes out of a study of regulatory T cells in long-lasting Graves disease. Study findings and constraints: Thyroid tissue went unexamined; only peripheral blood was analyzed.

This clonotype was observed many times. Its antigen is still unknown. Time point indicated: newly diagnosed GD, antithyroid drugs for less than 3 months. The TCR library was made from RNA that had been extracted from PBMCs in TRIzol. Per germline, CDR1 SEHNR and CDR2 FQNEAQ (reference sequence). V was pared by 1 base and J by 6 bases, with 13 bases between. CDR3 length: 14 amino acids. Arm-PCR of CDR3 regions and iRepertoire HTBI primers were used to build TCR beta libraries. Using its own MiXCR run on the multiplex PCR reads, TCRdb lists one record per CDR3 protein. The sample gives approximately 400,000 distinct CDR3 sequences, about an eighth of which show up once; about 19% is in the top ten. These data were also reused for a study on T cells in Graves' hyperthyroidism and ophthalmopathy. This second study notes: First-round RT-PCR of the TCR CDR3 relied on the HTBI primer set. Ophthalmopathy prediction by the model preceded onset by a median 6.5 months.

The rearrangement uses TRBV7-9 and TRBJ2-7, with D perhaps matching TRBD1 (7 bases). The TCR was taken from a woman aged 18-29 years with Graves disease. The sequences come from peripheral blood mononuclear cells (PBMCs), collected at new diagnosis, from a patient treated with antithyroid drugs. The CDR3, as DNA: TGTGCCAGCAGCTTAGTGGAGGGGGCCGGCGAGCAGTACTTC. Its translation is CASSLVEGAGEQYF.